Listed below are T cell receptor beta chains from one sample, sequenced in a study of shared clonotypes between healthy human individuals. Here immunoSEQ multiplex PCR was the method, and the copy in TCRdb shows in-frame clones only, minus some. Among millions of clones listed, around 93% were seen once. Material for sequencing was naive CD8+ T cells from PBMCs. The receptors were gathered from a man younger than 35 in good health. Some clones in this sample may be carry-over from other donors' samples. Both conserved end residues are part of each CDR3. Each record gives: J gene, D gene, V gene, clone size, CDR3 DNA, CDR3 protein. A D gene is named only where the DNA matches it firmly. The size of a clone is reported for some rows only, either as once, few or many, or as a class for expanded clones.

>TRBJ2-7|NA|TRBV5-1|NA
TGCGCCAGCAGCTCCAACAGGGACGTGGACGAGCAGTACTTC
CASSSNRDVDEQYF
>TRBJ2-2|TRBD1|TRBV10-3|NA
TGTGCCATCAGTGAGGCGACAGGGTTGCCCGGGGAGCTGTTTTTT
CAISEATGLPGELFF
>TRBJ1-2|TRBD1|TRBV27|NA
TGTGCCAGCAGTTTGGGACAGGGGGCGACGGGCTATGGCTACACCTTC
CASSLGQGATGYGYTF
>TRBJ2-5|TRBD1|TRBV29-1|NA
TGCAGCGTTGAAGGACAGGGGACCGCGCAAGAGACCCAGTACTTC
CSVEGQGTAQETQYF
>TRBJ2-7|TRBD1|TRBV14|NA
TGTGCCAGCAGCCCCGGGACAGGGACTCTCTACGAGCAGTACTTC
CASSPGTGTLYEQYF
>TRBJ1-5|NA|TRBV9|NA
TGTGCCAGCAGCGTAGGGGTATCACTTGGGGATCAGCCCCAGCATTTT
CASSVGVSLGDQPQHF
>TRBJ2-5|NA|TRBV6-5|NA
TGTGCCAGCAGTTACTCAAGGAGGGCCGAGACCCAGTACTTC
CASSYSRRAETQYF
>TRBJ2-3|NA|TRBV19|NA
TGTGCCAGTACCGCAGGGGCCCCAAGCACAGATACGCAGTATTTT
CASTAGAPSTDTQYF
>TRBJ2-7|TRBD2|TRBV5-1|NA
TGCGCCAGCAGCTTGGTTCTAGCGGGAGCCGGTCTGGCGAACGAGCAGTACTTC
CASSLVLAGAGLANEQYF
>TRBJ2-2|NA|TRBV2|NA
TGTGCCAGCAGTGGAGGTGGTACCGGGGAGCTGTTTTTT
CASSGGGTGELFF
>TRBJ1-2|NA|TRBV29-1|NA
TGCAGCGTTGCCGGTAACTATGGCTACACCTTC
CSVAGNYGYTF
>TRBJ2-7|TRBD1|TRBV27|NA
TGTGCCAGCAGTTCGAAGACAGGGGGCAGGGGGGACGAGCAGTACTTC
CASSSKTGGRGDEQYF
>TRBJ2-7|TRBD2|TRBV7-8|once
TGTGCCAGCAGTCACTCCCTAGCGGGTGGTGAGCAGTACTTC
CASSHSLAGGEQYF
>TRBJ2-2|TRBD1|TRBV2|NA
TGTGCCAGCAGGTTGGGACAGGGGAACACCGGGGAGCTGTTTTTT
CASRLGQGNTGELFF
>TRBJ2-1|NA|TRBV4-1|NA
TGCGCCAGCAGCCAAGATCAAGGAGGGGGCAATGAGCAGTTCTTC
CASSQDQGGGNEQFF
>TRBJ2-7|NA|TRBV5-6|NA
TGTGCCAGCAGCTTCGCCGAGTCATACGAGCAGTACTTC
CASSFAESYEQYF
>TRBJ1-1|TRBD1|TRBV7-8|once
TGTGCCAGCAGCCCGGACAGGCCGGGCACTGAAGCTTTCTTT
CASSPDRPGTEAFF
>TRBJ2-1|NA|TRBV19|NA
TGTGCCAGTGGCGGGGAAAAAGGGACCACCTACAATGAGCAGTTCTTC
CASGGEKGTTYNEQFF
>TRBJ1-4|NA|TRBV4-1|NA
TGCGCCAGCAGCCAGATCCTAGGGGGGGCGGCTAATGAAAAACTGTTTTTT
CASSQILGGAANEKLFF
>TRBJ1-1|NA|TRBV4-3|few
TGCGCCAGCAGCCAAGTTGAGGGTCGGACTGAAGCTTTCTTT
CASSQVEGRTEAFF
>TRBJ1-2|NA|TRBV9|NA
TGTGCCAGCAGCGCCCAAACGGGGGCGAATCGGGGCTACACCTTC
CASSAQTGANRGYTF
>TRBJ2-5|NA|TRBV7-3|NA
TGTGCCAGCAGCTTAACGGGCTTCGGGAAGACCCAGTACTTC
CASSLTGFGKTQYF
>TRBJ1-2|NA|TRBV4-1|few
TGCGCCAGCAGCCAAGGAGGGGGTAACTATGGCTACACCTTC
CASSQGGGNYGYTF
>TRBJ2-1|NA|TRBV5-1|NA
TGCGCCAGCACCCAGGGGCAGCCCTGGAGCTCCTACAATGAGCAGTTCTTC
CASTQGQPWSSYNEQFF
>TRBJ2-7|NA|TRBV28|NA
TGTGCCAGCAGTTTACCACTGGGGGGTTCCTACAGCTACTACGAGCAGTACTTC
CASSLPLGGSYSYYEQYF
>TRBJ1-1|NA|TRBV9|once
TGTGCCAGCAGCGTAGCTGTGGTGGCAAACACTGAAGCTTTCTTT
CASSVAVVANTEAFF
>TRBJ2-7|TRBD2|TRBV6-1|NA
TGTGCCATCTCTAGCGGGCCTTTCTACGAGCAGTACTTC
CAISSGPFYEQYF
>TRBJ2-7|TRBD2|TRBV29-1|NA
TGCAGCGTTAGCGGGAGATACGAGCAGTACTTC
CSVSGRYEQYF
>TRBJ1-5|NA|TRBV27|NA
TGTGCCAGCAGTCTCAAATACGGACAGCCCTTTAGCAATCAGCCCCAGCATTTT
CASSLKYGQPFSNQPQHF
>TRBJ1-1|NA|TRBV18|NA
TGTGCCAGCTCACCCTACATGAACACTGAAGCTTTCTTT
CASSPYMNTEAFF
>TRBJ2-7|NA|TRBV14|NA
TGTGCCAGCAGCCAAGGTCTACCGGGCCCAGGACCCGAGCAGTACTTC
CASSQGLPGPGPEQYF
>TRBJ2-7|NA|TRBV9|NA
TGTGCCAGCAGCGTAGGGGGGCCAAACTACGAGCAGTACTTC
CASSVGGPNYEQYF
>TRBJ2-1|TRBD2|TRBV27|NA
TGTGCCAGCAGTTTATCTAGCGGGACCGCTGGAGAGCAGTTCTTC
CASSLSSGTAGEQFF
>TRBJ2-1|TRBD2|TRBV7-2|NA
TGTGCCAGCGGAGCGGGAGCCCCCTACAATGAGCAGTTCTTC
CASGAGAPYNEQFF
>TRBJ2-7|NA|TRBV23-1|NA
TGCGCCAGCAGTCACCCTAGTGGGTACGAGCAGTACTTC
CASSHPSGYEQYF
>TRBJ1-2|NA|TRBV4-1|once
TGCGCCAGCAGTTACGGACAGTACTATGGCTACACCTTC
CASSYGQYYGYTF
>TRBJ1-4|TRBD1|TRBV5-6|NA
TGTGCCAGCAGCTTGGCCCGACAGGGGGCGCGGAAAAAACTGTTTTTT
CASSLARQGARKKLFF
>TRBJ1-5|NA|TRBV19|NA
TGTGCCAGTAGTATGTCCGGTTATCAGCCCCAGCATTTT
CASSMSGYQPQHF
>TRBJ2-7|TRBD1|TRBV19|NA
TGTGCCAGTAGTCCAACCCGGGACAGGACCCACGAGCAGTACTTC
CASSPTRDRTHEQYF
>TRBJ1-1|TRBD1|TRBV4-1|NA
TGCGCCAGCAGCCAAAGGGACAGAAACACTGAAGCTTTCTTT
CASSQRDRNTEAFF
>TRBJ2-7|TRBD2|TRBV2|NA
TGTGCCAGCAGGGGACTAGCGGGAGGGTTTTACGAGCAGTACTTC
CASRGLAGGFYEQYF
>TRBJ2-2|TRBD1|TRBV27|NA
TGTGCCAGCAGTTTATCTCAGGGACAGTTCAGGGGGGAGCTGTTTTTT
CASSLSQGQFRGELFF
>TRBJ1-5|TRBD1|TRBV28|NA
TGTGCCAGCAGTTTCAGGACAGGGTTCAATCAGCCCCAGCATTTT
CASSFRTGFNQPQHF
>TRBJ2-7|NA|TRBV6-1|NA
TGTGCCAGCGGCTCCTACGAGCAGTACTTC
CASGSYEQYF
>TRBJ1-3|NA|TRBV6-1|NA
TGTGCCAGCAGTGAAGTGGTCGAACCCCCCGGAAACACCATATATTTT
CASSEVVEPPGNTIYF
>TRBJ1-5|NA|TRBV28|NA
TGTGCCGTCTGGGACGAAGAAGATCAGCCCCAGCATTTT
CAVWDEEDQPQHF
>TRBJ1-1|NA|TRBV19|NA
TGTGCCAGTAGTATAGGAGTTCCCGAGGACACTGAAGCTTTCTTT
CASSIGVPEDTEAFF
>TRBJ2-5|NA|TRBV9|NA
TGTGCCAGCAGCGTAGCTCACGGCGGGGATGGACAAGAGACCCAGTACTTC
CASSVAHGGDGQETQYF
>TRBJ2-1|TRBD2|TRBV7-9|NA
TGTGCCAGCAGCCCAGGCAGCGGGAACACCTACAATGAGCAGTTCTTC
CASSPGSGNTYNEQFF
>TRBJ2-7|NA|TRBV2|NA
TGTGCCAGCAGTGATCTTAGTTTGATCCCTGACAGTTCGCCCTACGAGCAGTACTTC
CASSDLSLIPDSSPYEQYF
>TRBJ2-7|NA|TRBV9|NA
TGTGCCAGCAGCGTAGTCGCGGGGGCGGGGCCCTACGAGCAGTACTTC
CASSVVAGAGPYEQYF
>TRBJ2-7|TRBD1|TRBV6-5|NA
TGTGCCAGCAGTCCCACAGGGGGGTACGAGCAGTACTTC
CASSPTGGYEQYF
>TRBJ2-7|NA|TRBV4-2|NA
TGTGCCAGCAGCCCCTCCCGCGGCAGCTACGAGCAGTACTTC
CASSPSRGSYEQYF
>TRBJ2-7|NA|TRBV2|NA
TGTGCCAGCAGTGAGGGGGGCGAGCAGTACTTC
CASSEGGEQYF
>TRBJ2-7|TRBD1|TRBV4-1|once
TGCGCCAGCAGCCAAGCCTCCGGGACAGGGCTATACGAGCAGTACTTC
CASSQASGTGLYEQYF
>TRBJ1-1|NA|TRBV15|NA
TGTGCCACCAGCAGAGATCAGGGTGGCACTGAAGCTTTCTTT
CATSRDQGGTEAFF